This T cell receptor beta chain was found in a study of OX40 agonist ivuxolimab in advanced cancers. Study observations and caveats: At 0.1 to 3.0 mg/kg and by week 6, clonal expansion occurred in CD4+ and CD8+ blood T cells.

This CDR3 region has 15 residues. Per germline, CDR1 SGHNT and CDR2 YYREEE (reference sequence). The junction had 7 bases not matched to a gene; V was cut back by 4 bases and J by 10 bases. Of note for this clone: Its antigen remains unidentified.

The repertoire was sequenced with immunoSEQ multiplex PCR; TCRdb's copy has only in-frame clones and lacks some. The data hold about 99,000 clones, with roughly nine tenths observed a single time. The chain uses TRBV5-4 and TRBJ2-1, with TRBD2 matching over 14 bases. The source was CD4+ or CD8+ T cells sorted from blood, collected in a trial of the OX40 agonist ivuxolimab. This sequence originates from an adult with an advanced solid tumor such as melanoma, head and neck, liver or kidney cancer. The CDR3 coding sequence is TGTGCCAGCAGCCCCGGGACTAGCGGGAGTGGAGAGCAGTTCTTC. This gives the protein CASSPGTSGSGEQFF.